These 31 T cell receptor beta chains were all obtained from the same sample, sequenced in a study of regulatory T cells in long-lasting Graves disease. Combining iRepertoire HTBI primers with Arm-PCR of CDR3 regions, the authors built TCR beta libraries. TCRdb ran MiXCR on the multiplex PCR reads and lists one entry per CDR3 protein. The sample holds around 450,000 distinct CDR3 sequences, roughly 21% seen once. Stated time point: persistent/refractory GD, antithyroid drugs over 5 years with positive TRAb. The authors made the TCR library using RNA they extracted from PBMCs. The material was peripheral blood mononuclear cells (PBMCs), obtained when the disease was refractory, from a patient treated with antithyroid drugs. These receptor sequences come from a female donor with Graves disease.

This clonotype has a count of ten or more. This chain joins TRBV28 and TRBJ1-1; D is unclear. Trimming left V 5 bases short and J 3 bases short, with 10 bases between. The CDR3 has 13 residues. Germline CDR1 reads MDHEN; CDR2 reads SYDVKM. The CDR3 sequence is CASSSGRDTEAFF. DNA for the CDR3: TGTGCCAGCAGTAGCGGGCGGGACACTGAAGCTTTCTTT.

This clonotype was counted many times. The rearrangement links TRBV7-2 to TRBJ1-2; a possible D gene is TRBD1 (6 bases). Trimming stripped 1 base from V and 3 bases from J, with 9 bases between. CDR3 length equals 14 residues. Germline CDR1 and CDR2: SGHTA and FQGNSA. The CDR3 reads CASSLVAGDYGYTF. As DNA, the CDR3 is TGTGCCAGCAGCTTAGTGGCAGGGGACTATGGCTACACCTTC.

This clonotype has more than one count but fewer than ten. The rearrangement joins TRBV12-3 or TRBV12-4 to TRBJ2-2; 8 nucleotides agree with TRBD2. The junction had 6 bases not matched to a gene; V was cut back by 3 bases and J by 6 bases. The CDR3 length is 15 residues. Here the CDR3 reads CASSLNTGGAGELFF. The CDR3 DNA is TGTGCCAGCAGTTTGAACACCGGGGGGGCCGGGGAGCTGTTTTTT.

This clonotype has at least ten counts. V gene TRBV28 combines with J gene TRBJ2-5; 11 positions match TRBD2. After removal of 6 bases from V and 1 base from J, the junction contained 4 bases not matched to a gene. The CDR3 is 15 residues long. Germline V gives CDR1 MDHEN, CDR2 SYDVKM. The CDR3 DNA reads TGTGCCAGCAGGCCGACTAGCGGGACCCAAGAGACCCAGTACTTC. Translated, it gives CASRPTSGTQETQYF.

The chain has TRBV12-3 or TRBV12-4 and TRBJ1-5; maybe TRBD1 (5 bases). CDR3 length: 14 amino acids. V lost 3 bases and J 5 bases, leaving 11 bases between the germline ends. CDR3 amino acids: CASSFRGTDQPQHF. The CDR3 coding sequence is TGTGCCAGCAGTTTTCGGGGGACGGATCAGCCCCAGCATTTT.

The chain employs TRBV6-2 or TRBV6-3 and TRBJ2-1, with a possible D match to TRBD1 (5 bases). The germline V and J ends were trimmed by 0 bases and 8 bases, with 17 bases remaining between them. CDR3 length equals 16 residues. CDR1 is MNHEY, CDR2 SVGEGT, per germline. CDR3 loop: CASSYSIGALGDEQFF. CDR3 coding DNA: TGTGCCAGCAGTTACTCGATAGGAGCGTTAGGGGATGAGCAGTTCTTC.

The table lists this clonotype with a few counts. The J gene is TRBJ2-7, the V gene TRBV7-2; D unclear. There are 13 residues in the CDR3. V dropped 2 bases and J dropped 1 base, with 6 bases sitting between them. From germline, CDR1 is SGHTA and CDR2 FQGNSA. The CDR3 here is CASSLQASYEQYF. The CDR3 DNA is TGTGCCAGCAGCTTACAGGCTTCCTACGAGCAGTACTTC.

CDR3 protein: CASSPGTEGYEQYF. DNA for the CDR3: TGTGCCAGCAGCCCAGGGACGGAAGGTTACGAGCAGTACTTC. The chain couples TRBV5-6 to TRBJ2-7; tentatively, D is TRBD1 or TRBD2 (5 bases each). The germline V gene encodes CDR1 SGHDT and CDR2 YYEEEE. Deletions cut 4 bases from V and 4 bases from J, with 15 bases between. The CDR3 length is 14 residues.

This rearrangement joins TRBV29-1 to TRBJ1-1; no clear D gene. Trimming took off 3 bases at V and 3 bases at J, with 8 bases between the two ends. Germline loops: CDR1 SQVTM, CDR2 ANQGSEA. The CDR3 runs to 12 residues. CDR3 loop: CSVEIWDTEAFF. The CDR3 coding sequence is TGCAGCGTTGAGATTTGGGACACTGAAGCTTTCTTT.

Many counts were recorded for this clonotype. The chain uses TRBV7-2 and TRBJ2-2, with 8 bases matching TRBD1. The CDR3 totals 14 residues. The V segment lost 2 bases and the J segment 8 bases; nucleotides outside the gene matches: 4. Germline values: CDR1 SGHTA, CDR2 FQGNSA. The CDR3 DNA is TGTGCCAGCAGCTTATTACAGGGGGAAGGGGAGCTGTTTTTT. Its protein is CASSLLQGEGELFF.

This chain uses TRBV5-1 with TRBJ2-2; 7 nucleotides match TRBD1. Germline lookup yields CDR1 SGHRS and CDR2 YFSETQ. Trimming took 0 bases from V and 0 from J; bases not matched to a gene: 8. This CDR3 has 18 amino acids. Here the CDR3 DNA reads TGCGCCAGCAGCTTGGAAGCGATGGGGACAGCGAACACCGGGGAGCTGTTTTTT. Translated: CASSLEAMGTANTGELFF.

The V call is TRBV7-6, the J call TRBJ2-7; tentatively, D is TRBD2 (6 bases). The DNA matches TRBJ2-1 better at its end, which makes the J call doubtful. Germline CDR1 reads SGHVS; CDR2 reads FNYEAQ. The CDR3 is 12 residues long. This CDR3 is CASSSEGDEQFF. As DNA, the CDR3 is TGTGCCAGCAGCTCGGAGGGCGATGAGCAGTTCTTC.

This clonotype has a count of ten or more. The chain is built from TRBV29-1 and TRBJ1-1; possible D gene TRBD1, 5 bases. Looked up from germline, CDR1 is SQVTM and CDR2 is ANQGSEA. The CDR3 runs 14 residues. Trimming removed 6 bases at V and 1 base at J, with 15 bases between. The CDR3, as DNA: TGCAGCGTCGGTTTGAGGGGCCCGAACACTGAAGCTTTCTTT. Translated, it gives CSVGLRGPNTEAFF.

At least ten counts were recorded for this clonotype. The chain links TRBV12-3 or TRBV12-4 to TRBJ1-1; unclear D gene. V lost 3 bases to trimming and J lost 5 bases, with 13 bases between them. The CDR3 contains 14 residues. The CDR3 spells CASSFNRLETEAFF. The CDR3 DNA is TGTGCCAGCAGTTTTAACAGACTGGAGACTGAAGCTTTCTTT.

This chain joins TRBV5-4 and TRBJ2-2; 12 nucleotides match TRBD2. The germline V gene encodes CDR1 SGHNT and CDR2 YYREEE (reference sequence). This CDR3 spans 16 amino acids. The V and J ends lost 4 bases and 4 bases, in that order; junction bases with no gene match: 5. The CDR3 reads CASSATSGGSTGELFF. In nucleotides, the CDR3 is TGTGCCAGCAGCGCTACTAGCGGGGGGTCCACCGGGGAGCTGTTTTTT.

This chain uses TRBV5-5 with TRBJ2-7, with TRBD2 identical over 9 bases. This CDR3 has 15 residues. J lost 4 bases, V lost 3 bases, and 8 bases had no gene match. The germline V gene has CDR1 SGHKS and CDR2 YYEKEE (reference sequence). DNA for the CDR3: TGTGCCAGCAGCTCGGAAGGGCTAGCGGGGTACGAGCAGTACTTC. Its translation is CASSSEGLAGYEQYF. Full variable domain (outside the CDR3, taken from reference TRBV5-5 and TRBJ2-7): DAGVTQSPTHLIKTRGQQVTLRCSPISGHKSVSWYQQVLGQGPQFIFQYYEKEERGRGNFPDRFSARQFPNYSSELNVNALLLGDSALYLCASSSEGLAGYEQYFGPGTRLTVT.

This clonotype was observed once. The CDR3 spells CASSFSFEEKRPYEQYF. CDR3 in DNA: TGTGCCAGCAGCTTTTCTTTTGAGGAGAAAAGACCCTACGAGCAGTACTTC. The chain joins TRBV7-8 to TRBJ2-7; the D is unclear. Germline V gene sequence: CDR1 SGHVS, CDR2 FQNEAQ. Trimming pared 3 bases from V and 2 bases from J, leaving 20 bases between. CDR3 length equals 17 residues.

At least ten counts were recorded for this clonotype. The chain employs TRBV12-3 or TRBV12-4 and TRBJ2-7; 7 bases line up with TRBD1. The ends lost 5 bases at V and 0 bases at J; junction bases unmatched: 4. The CDR3 runs to 14 residues. The CDR3: CASSPGDSSYEQYF. The CDR3 region has the DNA TGTGCCAGCAGTCCCGGGGACAGCTCCTACGAGCAGTACTTC.

This clonotype has only a few counts. The V gene is TRBV6-2 or TRBV6-3, the J gene TRBJ1-6; D remains ambiguous. Germline V lookup: CDR1 MNHEY, CDR2 SVGEGT. V was shortened by 2 bases and J by 6 bases, with 8 bases between the two germline ends. This CDR3 is built from 14 residues. The CDR3 region has the DNA TGTGCCAGCAGTTACGGGTCTGGTAATTCACCCCTCCACTTT. As protein: CASSYGSGNSPLHF.

The chain recombines TRBV28 with TRBJ2-6; tentatively, D is TRBD1 (7 bases). The CDR3 consists of 15 residues. The ends were cut back, 7 bases at V and 2 bases at J, with 12 bases in the middle. Per germline, CDR1 MDHEN and CDR2 SYDVKM. Written as DNA, the CDR3 is TGTGCCAGCACCCCCAGGGGGGCTGGGGCCAACGTCCTGACTTTC. The encoded protein is CASTPRGAGANVLTF.

Turning to this clonotype: Possible read error: a much larger clone is one base away. This chain connects TRBV20-1 to TRBJ1-1; TRBD1 agrees at 7 bases. Germline lookup yields CDR1 DFQATT and CDR2 SNEGSKA (reference sequence). Germline trimming cut 5 bases from V and 1 base from J; bases unmatched to any gene: 10. The CDR3 is 15 amino acids. CDR3 bases: TGCAGTGCTGGCAGCACAGGGGTGGGGAACACTGAAGCTTTCTTT. It encodes CSAGSTGVGNTEAFF.

This clonotype came up many times. The rearrangement links TRBV28 to TRBJ2-2; D uncertain. Trimming cost V 6 bases and J 0 bases, with 17 bases left between them. The CDR3 is made up of 17 amino acids. The germline CDR1 and CDR2 sequences are MDHEN and SYDVKM. The CDR3 region has the DNA TGTGCCAGCAGATCGTTCCCACTGTTCGCGAACACCGGGGAGCTGTTTTTT. It yields the protein CASRSFPLFANTGELFF.

This clonotype appeared a few times. The V gene is TRBV20-1, the J gene TRBJ2-1; D unclear. V was cut by 0 bases and J by 0 bases, with 21 bases left in between. Germline CDR1 and CDR2: DFQATT and SNEGSKA (reference sequence). This CDR3 is 19 amino acids long. Here the CDR3 DNA reads TGCAGTGCTAGAGATCGATACTCCGGCAAGGTACCCTCCTACAATGAGCAGTTCTTC. Residues: CSARDRYSGKVPSYNEQFF.

The table lists this clonotype with a few counts. The chain is built from TRBV2 and TRBJ1-1, with D possibly TRBD1 on 5 matching bases. This CDR3 spans 12 amino acids. V lost 8 bases, J lost 6 bases, and 13 bases lay in between. The V gene's germline CDR1 is SNHLY and CDR2 FYNNEI. CDR3 region: CASRTNGAEAFF. In DNA, the CDR3 is TGTGCCAGCCGGACAAACGGCGCTGAAGCTTTCTTT. The entire variable domain, with the rest obtained from reference TRBV2 and TRBJ1-1, is as follows: EPEVTQTPSHQVTQMGQEVILRCVPISNHLYFYWYRQILGQKVEFLVSFYNNEISEKSEIFDDQFSVERPDGSNFTLKIRSTKLEDSAMYFCASRTNGAEAFFGQGTRLTVV.

V usage is TRBV28 and J usage is TRBJ2-3; D uncertain. CDR1 and CDR2 from the germline V gene are MDHEN and SYDVKM. Trimming took 3 bases from V and 0 from J, leaving 16 bases between them. This CDR3 comprises 17 residues. The CDR3 DNA follows: TGTGCCAGCAGTTTCCCCCATGGGCAGACCAGCACAGATACGCAGTATTTT. This codes for CASSFPHGQTSTDTQYF.

This chain uses TRBV4-3 with TRBJ2-7, with D perhaps matching TRBD1 (6 bases). Germline-derived CDR1 and CDR2 are LGHNA and YSLEER. V was clipped by 4 bases and J by 4 bases, with 17 bases between them. This CDR3 region has 15 residues. CDR3 loop: CASSPGTGTNYEQYF. CDR3 sequence (DNA): TGCGCCAGCAGCCCAGGGACCGGGACAAATTACGAGCAGTACTTC.

The chain joins TRBV19 to TRBJ2-7; the match to TRBD1 covers 8 bases. With 2 bases clipped from V and 2 bases from J, the junction kept 8 bases outside the gene matches. The CDR3 has 16 residues. Germline V gene data show CDR1 as LNHDA and CDR2 as SQIVND (reference sequence). The CDR3 DNA is TGTGCCAGTAGTATACTCCCCGGACAGGGCGCCTACGAGCAGTACTTC. Protein sequence: CASSILPGQGAYEQYF.

The sample holds a few counts of this clonotype. V is TRBV6-2 or TRBV6-3 and J is TRBJ2-5; TRBD1 is a possible D gene (5 bases). CDR1 and CDR2 from the germline V gene are MNHEY and SVGEGT. CDR3 length: 14 residues. V lost 2 bases and J lost 3, with 10 bases in between. DNA of the CDR3: TGTGCCAGCAGTTACAATGTAGGGGAAGAGACCCAGTACTTC. Translated: CASSYNVGEETQYF.

This clonotype was counted only a few times. The V and J genes are TRBV2 and TRBJ2-3; 12 positions match TRBD2. This CDR3 spans 16 amino acids. V shed 6 bases and J 1 base; nucleotides not matched to a gene: 5. Germline CDR1 reads SNHLY; CDR2 reads FYNNEI. The CDR3 sequence is CASSLRLAGGTDTQYF. CDR3 sequence (DNA): TGTGCCAGCAGCCTCCGACTAGCGGGGGGCACAGATACGCAGTATTTT.

On this clonotype: The junction departs from the called germline gene at one end, perhaps through a read error. The chain joins TRBV5-5 to TRBJ2-4; D might be TRBD1 (7 bases). Per germline, CDR1 SGHKS and CDR2 YYEKEE (reference sequence). The CDR3 is 14 residues long. The CDR3 nucleotides are TGTGCCAGCAGCTTGGCCGGGAGCATAAAGGGGGCCTTTTTC. Protein sequence: CASSLAGSIKGAFF.

This clonotype was seen more than once but under ten times. One end of the junction does not line up with germline, which may come from a read error. The chain employs TRBV7-9 and TRBJ1-5; D is undetermined. CDR3 length equals 14 residues. Germline CDR1 is SEHNR and CDR2 is FQNEAQ (reference sequence). CDR3 sequence reads: CASDDTISNQPQHF. Here the CDR3 DNA reads TGTGCCAGCGACGACACAATAAGCAATCAGCCCCAACATTTT.